This T cell receptor (beta chain) came from a study of T cell responses to AZD1222 COVID-19 vaccine (TCRdb year 2021). Regarding the research as a whole: TCR sequencing was performed for 230 to 250 trial participants, of whom approximately 200 were given two doses of AZD1222 and around 25 were given two doses of MenACWY control vaccine. Trial participants were enrolled by age into 18-55, 56-69 and 70-plus year subgroups, with around 150, 28 and 57 TCR-sequenced participants respectively. The paper as a whole reports these results and caveats: Reportedly, almost half of the unique spike-specific TCRs recognized epitopes lying outside the regions that are mutated in the B.1.351 and B.1.1.7 variants. The whole spike protein was spanned by vaccine-associated CD4 TCRs, and dominant responses were seen in regions 160-218 and 743-854. Conclusions about previously exposed vaccinees were limited because only 5 or 6 AZD1222 recipients were SARS-CoV-2 seropositive at baseline. Participants were mostly white British and included more females than males, and it was suggested by the authors that clonal diversity may have been underestimated. The 56-69-year group was small, and its depth increase did not reach significance, likely because of low power. Because no samples from the day 14 peak response were available, repertoires could be characterized only after the peak T cell response. A significant rise in spike-specific TCR breadth and depth was observed after two AZD1222 doses relative to day 0 and relative to MenACWY recipients.

The CDR3 sequence holds 12 residues, the cysteine and phenylalanine included. The sequence is cut down to CDR3 DNA, 36 bases in frame from base 1. CDR1 and CDR2 are read off the germline V gene as MNHEY and SVGAGI. Between the V and J ends, shortened by 6 bases and 7 bases respectively, the junction contains 12 bases. Of note for this clone: Its antigen is currently not known. Nothing much larger sits one base from this clone, and base qualities are not available.

The CDR3 regions of human TCRbeta chains were subjected to immunosequencing. As for the original processing: TCRs in the repertoires were matched against a reference library of SARS-CoV-2-specific TCRs that had been generated with the MIRA antigen-specificity platform. Breadth was defined as the fraction of unique TCRs that were SARS-CoV-2-associated. Depth was defined as the fraction of total T cells that were SARS-CoV-2-associated. Using the MIRA data, every spike-specific TCR was mapped to the spike region that the TCR reacted to and assigned to either a CD4 or a CD8 class. Log10-transformed breadth and depth values were compared by one-way ANOVA with Sidak's multiple comparisons tests. This is the immuneACCESS table as TCRdb keeps it, with only in-frame sequences that have V and J called. A part of the clones is gone; compared with another copy, unresolved V genes explain less than half, and the rest is unexplained. V and J calls and clone size are given by that table; D and trimming were obtained from the DNA. The sample table shows about 110,000 clones, and about 94% are seen once. 2.9% of the sample goes to the ten largest clones.

The meaning of the sample's time point label: about 28 days (+/-7) after the second vaccine dose. Because spike-specific TCR depth and breadth did not differ between the two schedules, AZD1222 recipients who got a second dose at roughly 4 weeks were pooled with those who got a second dose at roughly 12 weeks. Samples from vaccinated people were obtained from the UK trials COV001 and COV002, which included a single-blind randomized controlled phase 2/3 trial of AZD1222 (ChAdOx1 nCoV-19) in healthy adults. For TCRbeta chain sequencing, PBMC samples were collected from trial participants at day 0 and at day 28 after the second dose.

The sequence links TRBV6-5 to TRBJ1-2, and possibly TRBD1, on 5 matching bases. The sample consisted of peripheral blood, taken 28 days after the second AZD1222 dose. The TCR sequence derives from an adult who received the AZD1222 COVID-19 vaccine. The sequenced DNA: TGTGCCAGCAGGGGGCAAGTAGGTGGCTACACCTTC. It specifies CASRGQVGGYTF.